These 4 T cell receptor beta chains were all obtained from the same sample, sequenced in a study of OX40 agonist ivuxolimab in advanced cancers. Produced via immunoSEQ multiplex PCR; TCRdb's table is partial and in-frame only. The sample lists some 83,000 clones, approximately 90% seen once, with around 0.75% in the top ten. This specimen consisted of CD4+ or CD8+ T cells sorted from blood, obtained in a trial of the OX40 agonist ivuxolimab. The receptors here all came from an adult with an advanced solid tumor such as melanoma, head and neck, liver or kidney cancer.

V gene TRBV5-4 combines with J gene TRBJ1-2; D remains ambiguous. CDR1 SGHNT and CDR2 YYREEE come from the germline V gene (reference sequence). The ends were cut back, 4 bases at V and 0 bases at J, with 7 bases in the middle. The CDR3 loop spans 13 amino acids. The CDR3 spells CASSRNTNYGYTF. Written as DNA, the CDR3 is TGTGCCAGCAGCCGGAATACTAACTATGGCTACACCTTC.

This sequence joins TRBV6-5 and TRBJ2-7; 7 nucleotides line up with TRBD2. The CDR3 is 12 residues long. Germline V gene lookup returns CDR1 MNHEY and CDR2 SVGAGI. V gave up 6 bases and J gave up 2 bases; unmatched junction bases: 1. The CDR3 loop is CASRGGAYEQYF. The DNA of the CDR3 is TGTGCCAGCAGGGGGGGGGCCTACGAGCAGTACTTC.

A few counts support this clone. This sequence joins TRBV5-1 and TRBJ1-4; no clear D. Deletions cut 0 bases from V and 10 bases from J, with 13 bases between. Germline lookup yields CDR1 SGHRS and CDR2 YFSETQ. The CDR3 sequence is 14 residues long. For the CDR3, the DNA is TGCGCCAGCAGCTTGGCCGGGCAGGCGGGAAAACTGTTTTTT. Translated: CASSLAGQAGKLFF.

The chain couples TRBV28 to TRBJ1-5; a weak D match, TRBD1 (5 bases). Trimming took off 2 bases at V and 0 bases at J, with 11 bases between the two ends. This CDR3 spans 16 amino acids. The germline CDR1 and CDR2 sequences are MDHEN and SYDVKM. The CDR3 loop reads CASSLDSSYSNQPQHF. CDR3 bases: TGTGCCAGCAGTTTAGACAGCAGCTATAGCAATCAGCCCCAGCATTTT.